This T cell receptor beta chain was sequenced during a study of blood T cell repertoires in COVID-19. Overall study: Donors in the United States, Italy and Spain gave samples during acute or convalescent COVID-19.

Authors' analysis steps: Reference gene primer amplification gave estimated nucleated cell counts. TCRdb's table, derived via immunoSEQ multiplex PCR, lists solely in-frame clones and lacks some. V and J calls and clone size come straight from that table; D and trimming were deduced from the DNA. The repertoire holds approximately 290,000 clones, with roughly 89% as singletons. Those who participated ranged in age from roughly 18 to 90 years and resided in about two dozen US areas. Which cohort a participant joined came from the clinical history participants gave. Trimming removed 5 bases from V and 3 bases from J; junction bases left unmatched: 10. Looked up from germline, CDR1 is MDHEN and CDR2 is SYDVKM. CDR3 length equals 17 residues.

The rearrangement joins TRBV28 to TRBJ2-7, with 13 bases lining up with TRBD2. Source material: PBMCs or T cells enriched from blood (not recorded which). This clonotype originated in a woman aged 18-29 years with acute COVID-19. The CDR3 DNA sequence: TGTGCCAGCAGTCTGGGACTAGCGGGAAGTTCCCTCTACGAGCAGTACTTC. Amino acid sequence: CASSLGLAGSSLYEQYF.